One sample yielded the 24 T cell receptor beta chains listed below, sequenced in a study of read filtering for tumor transcriptome and immune sequencing. From roughly 390 ng of RNA, a library with molecular barcoded alpha/delta and beta/gamma adaptors was made. MiXCR, applied by TCRdb to the reads, yields one record per CDR3 protein. The sample lists about 5,800 distinct CDR3 sequences; 20% to 25% were seen once. Material: a population of CD138-negative cells sorted from bone marrow. Source of these receptors: a donor at least 40 years old with multiple myeloma.

This clonotype was counted between two and nine times. The chain has TRBV11-2 and TRBJ2-1; D is ambiguous. V lost 2 bases to trimming and J lost 5 bases, with 13 bases between them. This CDR3 contains 15 residues. The germline V gene has CDR1 SGHAT and CDR2 FQNNGV. The CDR3: CASSLMGGDNNEQFF. DNA of the CDR3: TGTGCCAGCAGCTTAATGGGTGGCGATAACAATGAGCAGTTCTTC. Supplemented by reference TRBV11-2 and TRBJ2-1, the full variable domain reads EAGVAQSPRYKIIEKRQSVAFWCNPISGHATLYWYQQILGQGPKLLIQFQNNGVVDDSQLPKDRFSAERLKGVDSTLKIQPAKLEDSAVYLCASSLMGGDNNEQFFGPGTRLTVL.

In its sample, this clonotype was seen many times. V gene TRBV30 combines with J gene TRBJ2-7, with D possibly TRBD2 on 5 matching bases. V was cut by 0 bases and J by 4 bases, with 13 bases left in between. The CDR3 covers 14 residues. Germline loops: CDR1 GTSNPN, CDR2 SVGIG (reference sequence). The CDR3 coding sequence is TGTGCCTGGAGTGTACCACTAGGTCGTTACGAGCAGTACTTC. Its protein is CAWSVPLGRYEQYF.

By share of the sample, this clonotype is medium-sized. The rearrangement links TRBV20-1 to TRBJ2-1; 9 nucleotides match TRBD2. The germline V gene encodes CDR1 DFQATT and CDR2 SNEGSKA (reference sequence). The CDR3 has 14 residues. With V trimmed by 6 bases and J by 8 bases, 11 bases remained unmatched. CDR3 bases: TGCAGTGCCATTCAAGCGGGGGGTTACCATGAGCAGTTCTTC. This gives the protein CSAIQAGGYHEQFF.

The chain carries TRBV7-9 and TRBJ2-2, with a tentative D call TRBD1 (5 bases). The CDR3 is 16 amino acids. Trimming stripped 2 bases from V and 1 base from J, with 11 bases between. Per germline, CDR1 SEHNR and CDR2 FQNEAQ (reference sequence). The CDR3 DNA reads TGTGCCAGCAGCTTACCAGGGTCCGGGAACACCGGGGAGCTGTTTTTT. This codes for CASSLPGSGNTGELFF.

This clonotype is termed medium-sized. The chain recombines TRBV30 with TRBJ2-7, with 9 nucleotides matching TRBD1. Germline CDR1 and CDR2: GTSNPN and SVGIG (reference sequence). The CDR3 contains 12 residues. Unmatched junction bases numbered 6, after V lost 5 bases and J lost 7 bases. This CDR3 reads CAWDRGSGEQYF. CDR3 nucleotide sequence: TGTGCCTGGGACAGGGGGTCGGGGGAGCAGTACTTC. Drawing the rest from reference TRBV30 and TRBJ2-7, the complete variable domain is SQTIHQWPATLVQPVGSPLSLECTVEGTSNPNLYWYRQAAGRGLQLLFYSVGIGQISSEVPQNLSASRPQDRQFILSSKKLLLSDSGFYLCAWDRGSGEQYFGPGTRLTVT.

This clonotype has just one count. Given a much more abundant clone one base away, this may be a read error. CDR3 region: CSVVQEAPSGANVLTF. CDR3 in DNA: TGCAGCGTTGTACAAGAGGCGCCGTCTGGGGCCAACGTCCTGACTTTC. The chain couples TRBV29-1 to TRBJ2-6, with D uncertain. Germline V gene sequence: CDR1 SQVTM, CDR2 ANQGSEA. The CDR3 contains 16 residues. The V and J ends lost 4 bases and 1 base respectively, with 14 bases between them.

This clonotype occurred many times. The DNA for the CDR3 is TGTGCCAGCAGCCCCCTGACTAGCCGGGACACCGGGGAGCTGTTTTTT. Translation gives CASSPLTSRDTGELFF. The chain carries TRBV7-9 and TRBJ2-2, with 7 bases identical to TRBD2. Germline CDR1 is SEHNR and CDR2 is FQNEAQ (reference sequence). This CDR3 is 16 amino acids long. The V gene end was trimmed by 5 bases and the J gene end by 3 bases; junction bases not matched to a gene: 9.

At least ten counts were recorded for this clonotype. The gene calls are TRBV24-1 and TRBJ2-7, with 14 bases matching TRBD2. This CDR3 is 15 amino acids long. V trimming: 3 bases; J trimming: 6 bases; junction bases outside the gene matches: 3. Germline CDR1 reads KGHDR; CDR2 reads SFDVKD. The CDR3 DNA reads as TGTGCCACCAGTGATCCGACTAGCGGGAGGGTCGAGCAGTACTTC. Its translation is CATSDPTSGRVEQYF.

Judged by abundance, this clonotype is medium-sized. The chain is built from TRBV12-3 or TRBV12-4 and TRBJ2-3; 11 nucleotides line up with TRBD2. V dropped 4 bases and J dropped 0; count of bases not matched to a gene: 3. CDR3 size: 16 residues. The CDR3 DNA follows: TGTGCCAGCAGTTCTTGGACTAGCGGGAGCACAGATACGCAGTATTTT. The encoded protein is CASSSWTSGSTDTQYF.

This clonotype is classed as medium-sized (0.01 to 0.1%). The chain links TRBV5-1 to TRBJ2-2; D unclear. Trimming pared 3 bases from V and 6 bases from J, leaving 6 bases between. This CDR3 region has 12 residues. Germline assignment: CDR1 SGHRS and CDR2 YFSETQ. The CDR3 coding sequence is TGCGCCAGCAGCTGGGATTCCGGGGAGCTGTTTTTT. The encoded protein is CASSWDSGELFF.

This clonotype is termed medium-sized (0.01 to 0.1%). The chain joins TRBV7-9 to TRBJ2-6; maybe TRBD1 (5 bases). The CDR3 loop spans 20 amino acids. Trimming removed 6 bases at V and 0 bases at J, with 24 bases between. Germline V gene sequence: CDR1 SEHNR, CDR2 FQNEAQ (reference sequence). CDR3 sequence (DNA): TGTGCCAGCAGGGGGCTGGGGTCAGCCGAGACTGCCTCTGGGGCCAACGTCCTGACTTTC. Its protein product is CASRGLGSAETASGANVLTF.

In its sample, this clonotype was seen many times. A read error may explain this, as a much larger clone is one base away. The rearrangement uses TRBV4-1 and TRBJ2-3, with 9 bases that match TRBD2. The V gene end was trimmed by 0 bases and the J gene end by 4 bases; junction bases not matched to a gene: 11. From germline, CDR1 is MGHRA and CDR2 YSYEKL. The length of the CDR3 is 18 residues. The CDR3 sequence is CASSQDLSGRFDADTQYF. CDR3 coding DNA: TGCGCCAGCAGCCAAGATCTCAGCGGGAGGTTTGACGCAGATACGCAGTATTTT.

In nucleotides, the CDR3 is TGTGCCAGCACCCGATCCGGGGGGCAGGGGAACACTGAAGCTTTCTTT. Translation: CASTRSGGQGNTEAFF. This sequence joins TRBV7-9 and TRBJ1-1; D may be TRBD1 (6 bases). Germline assignment: CDR1 SEHNR and CDR2 FQNEAQ (reference sequence). V gave up 7 bases and J gave up 1 base, with 19 bases separating them. The CDR3 loop spans 16 amino acids.

The chain recombines TRBV19 with TRBJ2-1; TRBD1 is a possible D gene (6 bases). There are 15 residues in the CDR3. Trimming took 1 base from V and 6 from J, leaving 13 bases between them. Looked up from germline, CDR1 is LNHDA and CDR2 is SQIVND (reference sequence). CDR3 nucleotide sequence: TGTGCCAGTAGTATAGGCGTACAGGGTGGCAATGAGCAGTTCTTC. This translates into CASSIGVQGGNEQFF.

In this sample, this clonotype is medium-sized. The chain couples TRBV5-7 to TRBJ2-3; possible D gene TRBD2, 7 bases. TRBV5-7 is known as an ORF, though its function is uncertain. CDR3 length: 15 amino acids. V shed 4 bases and J shed 4 bases, with 16 bases lying between them. CDR3 sequence (DNA): TGTGCCAGCAGCCGGGGGGCGGCTAGCCCAGATACGCAGTATTTT. Encoded protein: CASSRGAASPDTQYF.

Comments on this clonotype: The conserved phenylalanine or tryptophan is not found at the CDR3 terminus, so this likely reflects a read error. The rearrangement links TRBV7-9 to TRBJ2-7; D possibly corresponds to TRBD2 (6 bases). Germline V CDR1 and CDR2: SEHNR, FQNEAQ (reference sequence). This CDR3 comprises 16 residues. CDR3 sequence (DNA): TGTGACAGCAGCTTAAGGGGTCCGGGAGTGTCCTACGAGCAGTACCTC. Its translation is CDSSLRGPGVSYEQYL.

V usage is TRBV27 and J usage is TRBJ1-5; D not certain. Per the germline V gene, CDR1 is MNHEY and CDR2 is SMNVEV (reference sequence). The CDR3 is 16 amino acids. Trimming shortened V by 4 bases and J by 2 bases, and 15 bases separated the two germline ends. CDR3 coding DNA: TGTGCCAGCAGTTCCCGTCTATACTTTGGCAATCAGCCCCAGCATTTT. It is translated as CASSSRLYFGNQPQHF.

In this sample, this clonotype is medium-sized. CDR3 nucleotide sequence: TGTGCCAGCAGCCAAGATTATAGCAGAGCTGGGGCCAACGTCCTGACTTTC. Its translation is CASSQDYSRAGANVLTF. This chain links TRBV4-2 with TRBJ2-6; D gene ambiguous. The length of the CDR3 is 17 residues. From germline, CDR1 is LGHNA and CDR2 YNFKEQ. V dropped 0 bases and J dropped 2 bases, with 11 bases sitting between them.

This clonotype was detected ten times or more. The J gene is TRBJ2-5, the V gene TRBV11-2, with no clear D. The CDR3 is 17 residues long. Trimming cost V 2 bases and J 3 bases, with 19 bases left between them. The germline gives CDR1 SGHAT, CDR2 FQNNGV. The CDR3 DNA follows: TGTGCCAGCAGCTTAAGGCTCTCCATCTTGGGGAAAGAGACCCAGTACTTC. Protein sequence: CASSLRLSILGKETQYF.

Ten or more counts support this clonotype. The chain uses TRBV5-1 and TRBJ2-7; D perhaps matches TRBD2 (6 bases). The CDR3 sequence is 15 residues long. Germline CDR1 and CDR2: SGHRS and YFSETQ. Trimming cost V 1 base and J 7 bases, with 18 bases left between them. CDR3 DNA sequence: TGCGCCAGCAGCTTGATCCCATCGGGCGGAGGGGAGCAGTACTTC. Protein: CASSLIPSGGGEQYF.

This clonotype has a count of ten or more. J is TRBJ2-3 and V is TRBV15; D assignment may be TRBD1 or TRBD2 (5 bases each). Per the germline V gene, CDR1 is LNHNV and CDR2 is YYDKDF (reference sequence). The CDR3 totals 14 residues. V lost 9 bases and J 5 bases, leaving 18 bases between the germline ends. The CDR3 nucleotides are TGTGCCACAACAGACCGGGACCCAAAAGATACGCAGTATTTT. As protein: CATTDRDPKDTQYF. Filled out from reference TRBV15 and TRBJ2-3, the complete variable domain reads DAMVIQNPRYQVTQFGKPVTLSCSQTLNHNVMYWYQQKSSQAPKLLFHYYDKDFNNEADTPDNFQSRRPNTSFCFLDIRSPGLGDTAMYLCATTDRDPKDTQYFGPGTRLTVL.

This clonotype was picked up many times. The chain combines TRBV5-1 with TRBJ2-5; D unresolved. This CDR3 spans 15 amino acids. Trimming took 0 bases from V and 7 from J, leaving 16 bases between them. The germline V gene encodes CDR1 SGHRS and CDR2 YFSETQ. CDR3 bases: TGCGCCAGCAGCTTGGGTTCGGACCAGAGAGGGACCCAGTACTTC. Translation gives CASSLGSDQRGTQYF.

This clonotype was observed at least ten times. The CDR3 DNA follows: TGTGCCGCAGGACAGGGGGACTACGAGCAGTACTTC. It codes for CAAGQGDYEQYF. V usage is TRBV7-8 and J usage is TRBJ2-7, with TRBD1 identical over 10 bases. The CDR3 spans 12 residues. The germline gives CDR1 SGHVS, CDR2 FQNEAQ. The ends lost 11 bases at V and 3 bases at J; junction bases unmatched: 4.

In this sample, this clonotype is medium-sized (0.01 to 0.1%). The J gene is TRBJ2-5, the V gene TRBV12-3 or TRBV12-4, with no clear D. The CDR3 is 18 amino acids. Trimming removed 7 bases at V and 5 bases at J, with 29 bases between. The CDR3 sequence: CASNQFPAGRSRRETQYF. The CDR3, as DNA: TGTGCCAGCAACCAATTTCCAGCAGGAAGAAGTCGTCGGGAGACCCAGTACTTC.